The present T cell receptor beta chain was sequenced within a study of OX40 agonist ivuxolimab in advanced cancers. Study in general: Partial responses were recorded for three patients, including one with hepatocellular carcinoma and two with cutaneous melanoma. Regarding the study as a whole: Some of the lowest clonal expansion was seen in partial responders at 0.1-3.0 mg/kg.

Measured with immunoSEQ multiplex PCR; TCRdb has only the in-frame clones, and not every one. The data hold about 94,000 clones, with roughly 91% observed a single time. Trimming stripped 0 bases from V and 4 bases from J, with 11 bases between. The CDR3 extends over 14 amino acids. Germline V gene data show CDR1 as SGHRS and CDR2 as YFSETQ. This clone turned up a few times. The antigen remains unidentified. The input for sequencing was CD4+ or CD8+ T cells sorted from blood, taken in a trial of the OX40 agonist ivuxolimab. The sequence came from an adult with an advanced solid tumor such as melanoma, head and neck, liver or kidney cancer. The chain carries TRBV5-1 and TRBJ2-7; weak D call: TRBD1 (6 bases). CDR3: CASSLGTVSYEQYF. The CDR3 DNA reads TGCGCCAGCAGCTTGGGGACAGTTTCTTACGAGCAGTACTTC.